These 21 T cell receptor beta chains were all obtained from the same sample, sequenced in a study of cytomegalovirus exposure and HLA in healthy donors. In the PCR, 60 Vbeta and 13 Jbeta primers were used. Only in-frame clones appear in the TCRdb table, and some are missing; sequencing was by immunoSEQ multiplex PCR. The sample shows more than 85,000 clones, approximately 83% of them seen only once. Sequencing was performed on PBMCs. These receptor sequences come from a man younger than 35 in good health and CMV-seronegative.

V usage is TRBV7-2 and J usage is TRBJ2-7; D might be TRBD1 (5 bases). CDR3 size: 12 residues. The germline V gene has CDR1 SGHTA and CDR2 FQGNSA. V gave up 6 bases and J gave up 0 bases, with 6 bases separating them. CDR3 region: CASRDSSYEQYF. In nucleotides, the CDR3 is TGTGCCAGCAGAGACAGCTCCTACGAGCAGTACTTC.

The chain has TRBV5-1 and TRBJ2-7, with 7 bases identical to TRBD2. The junction had 6 bases not matched to a gene; V was cut back by 0 bases and J by 3 bases. The germline CDR1 and CDR2 sequences are SGHRS and YFSETQ. This CDR3 spans 15 amino acids. CDR3 region: CASSLGSSGHYEQYF. The CDR3 nucleotides read TGCGCCAGCAGCTTGGGGTCTAGCGGTCACTACGAGCAGTACTTC.

This sequence joins TRBV11-3 and TRBJ2-2; tentatively, D is TRBD1 (6 bases). The CDR3 is 13 amino acids. Per germline, CDR1 SGHNT and CDR2 YENEEA. With 5 bases removed from V and 5 bases from J, the gap between germline ends came to 9 bases. The CDR3 is CASSEGQTGELFF. The CDR3 bases are TGTGCCAGCAGCGAAGGACAGACCGGGGAGCTGTTTTTT.

The V and J genes are TRBV6-6 and TRBJ2-4; tentatively, D is TRBD1 (6 bases). Trimming shortened V by 6 bases and J by 7 bases, and 16 bases separated the two germline ends. Germline V gene sequence: CDR1 MNHNY, CDR2 SVGAGI (reference sequence). This CDR3 contains 14 residues. In nucleotides, the CDR3 is TGTGCCAGCAGCAATACAGGGATTGAGAACATTCAGTACTTC. It translates to CASSNTGIENIQYF.

This clone came up once. V usage is TRBV4-3 and J usage is TRBJ2-5; D gene ambiguous. The CDR3 runs to 14 residues. From germline, CDR1 is LGHNA and CDR2 YSLEER. Trimming left V 1 base short and J 5 bases short, with 11 bases between. This chain's CDR3 is CASSQGSGLETQYF. In DNA form, the CDR3 reads TGCGCCAGCAGCCAAGGAAGTGGGCTGGAGACCCAGTACTTC.

In regard to this clone: One junction end disagrees with the germline gene, perhaps due to a read error. The chain is built from TRBV7-7 and TRBJ2-1; TRBD2 aligns across 8 bases. Germline V gene sequence: CDR1 SSHAT, CDR2 FNYEAQ (reference sequence). CDR3 size: 12 residues. This CDR3 is CASSPPSGRPFF. For the CDR3, the DNA is TGTGCTAGCAGCCCCCCGAGCGGGAGACCGTTCTTC.

V usage is TRBV7-9 and J usage is TRBJ2-5; 9 bases match TRBD1. Germline-derived CDR1 and CDR2 are SEHNR and FQNEAQ (reference sequence). The J segment lost 0 bases and the V segment lost 5 bases, leaving 4 bases of the junction unmatched. This CDR3 contains 15 residues. The CDR3 protein is CASSTGQGHQETQYF. As DNA, the CDR3 is TGTGCCAGCAGCACGGGACAGGGCCACCAAGAGACCCAGTACTTC.

V usage is TRBV6-1 and J usage is TRBJ2-1; D is possibly TRBD2 (6 bases). V was trimmed by 5 bases and J by 7 bases, leaving 18 bases between them. This CDR3 region has 15 residues. CDR1 and CDR2 (germline): MNHNS, SASEGT. This CDR3 is CASSRRDSESNEQFF. The CDR3 DNA sequence: TGTGCCAGCAGTCGCCGGGACTCCGAAAGTAATGAGCAGTTCTTC.

This chain links TRBV5-1 with TRBJ1-4; tentative D call: TRBD1 (6 bases). Germline-derived CDR1 and CDR2 are SGHRS and YFSETQ. V lost 0 bases and J lost 8, with 20 bases in between. CDR3 length: 17 residues. The CDR3 bases are TGCGCCAGCAGCTTGGCGGGGGGCGGTGGGCTTGGCGAAAAACTGTTTTTT. It is translated as CASSLAGGGGLGEKLFF.

This clone was counted a few times. The chain carries TRBV19 and TRBJ1-4; D unresolved. Germline loops: CDR1 LNHDA, CDR2 SQIVND (reference sequence). The V end lost 3 bases, the J end lost 0 bases, and 8 bases lay between the germline ends. There are 15 residues in the CDR3. CDR3 nucleotide sequence: TGTGCCAGTAGTATCGGGAATCCAACTAATGAAAAACTGTTTTTT. This sequence encodes CASSIGNPTNEKLFF.

The J gene is TRBJ2-5, the V gene TRBV27; TRBD2 is a possible D gene (6 bases). CDR3 length equals 14 residues. V gave up 2 bases and J gave up 5 bases, with 12 bases separating them. CDR1 MNHEY and CDR2 SMNVEV come from the germline V gene (reference sequence). The CDR3 is CASSLVIGGETQYF. The CDR3 DNA sequence: TGTGCCAGCAGTTTAGTCATTGGGGGGGAGACCCAGTACTTC.

CDR3 sequence: CASSWGQSTDTQYF. The CDR3 nucleotides read TGTGCCAGCAGTTGGGGGCAGTCCACAGATACGCAGTATTTT. This rearrangement joins TRBV27 to TRBJ2-3, with D possibly being TRBD1 (6 bases). The CDR3 covers 14 residues. Germline lookup yields CDR1 MNHEY and CDR2 SMNVEV (reference sequence). The V gene lost 4 bases and the J gene lost 2 bases, with 10 bases spanning the gap.

V gene TRBV6-4 combines with J gene TRBJ2-2; D unclear. Trimming shortened V by 9 bases and J by 2 bases, and 7 bases separated the two germline ends. Germline CDR1 MRHNA, CDR2 SNTAGT. The CDR3 runs 12 residues. The CDR3 spells CASRDNTGELFF. CDR3 in DNA: TGTGCCAGTAGAGATAACACCGGGGAGCTGTTTTTT.

J is TRBJ1-1 and V is TRBV28; the D is unclear. Germline V gives CDR1 MDHEN, CDR2 SYDVKM. CDR3 size: 13 residues. The V end was cut by 4 bases, the J end by 0 bases, with 6 bases between. The DNA for the CDR3 is TGTGCCAGCAGTTCCGTCTTGAACACTGAAGCTTTCTTT. Translation: CASSSVLNTEAFF.

The chain has TRBV7-9 and TRBJ1-1, with TRBD1 matching 8 bases. The CDR3 covers 17 residues. With V trimmed by 3 bases and J by 2 bases, 11 bases remained unmatched. Germline V lookup: CDR1 SEHNR, CDR2 FQNEAQ (reference sequence). The CDR3 loop is CASSLGSGGYGNTEAFF. CDR3 bases: TGTGCCAGCAGCTTGGGTTCAGGGGGCTATGGTAACACTGAAGCTTTCTTT.

The rearrangement joins TRBV28 to TRBJ2-6; TRBD2 aligns across 7 bases. Germline V lookup: CDR1 MDHEN, CDR2 SYDVKM. The CDR3 has 18 residues. J lost 1 base, V lost 5 bases, and 11 bases had no gene match. The CDR3 DNA follows: TGTGCCAGCAGTGACCGCGGGGGTGAATCTTCTGGGGCCAACGTCCTGACTTTC. It encodes CASSDRGGESSGANVLTF.

The chain has TRBV11-2 and TRBJ2-7, with 7 bases identical to TRBD1. Trimming removed 4 bases from V and 2 bases from J; junction bases left unmatched: 8. The germline CDR1 and CDR2 sequences are SGHAT and FQNNGV. The CDR3 consists of 15 residues. This CDR3 is CASSSPSTGTYEQYF. DNA for the CDR3: TGTGCCAGCAGCTCACCCTCGACAGGGACCTACGAGCAGTACTTC.

The chain's CDR3 is CASSQEAGSYYGYTF. In DNA form, the CDR3 reads TGCGCCAGCAGCCAAGAAGCGGGCTCCTACTATGGCTACACCTTC. V usage is TRBV4-1 and J usage is TRBJ1-2, with D unclear. Looked up from germline, CDR1 is MGHRA and CDR2 is YSYEKL. V lost 0 bases and J 3 bases, leaving 11 bases between the germline ends. The CDR3 loop spans 15 amino acids.

The chain is built from TRBV6-5 and TRBJ1-5; D not resolved. CDR1 is MNHEY, CDR2 SVGAGI, per germline. The CDR3 consists of 14 residues. Trimming stripped 6 bases from V and 0 bases from J, with 9 bases between. As DNA, the CDR3 is TGTGCCAGCAGACACGGGAGTAGCAATCAGCCCCAGCATTTT. Its protein is CASRHGSSNQPQHF.

The chain links TRBV6-1 to TRBJ2-1; 8 bases match TRBD1. Germline V gene sequence: CDR1 MNHNS, CDR2 SASEGT. Germline trimming cut 2 bases from V and 7 bases from J; bases unmatched to any gene: 4. The CDR3 sequence is 14 residues long. This CDR3 reads CASSEQGAGNEQFF. CDR3 DNA sequence: TGTGCCAGCAGTGAACAGGGGGCAGGAAATGAGCAGTTCTTC.

About this clone: The junction departs from germline at one end; a sequencing error may be responsible. The V and J genes are TRBV7-7 and TRBJ2-3; TRBD2 matches at 12 bases. Germline V lookup: CDR1 SSHAT, CDR2 FNYEAQ (reference sequence). This CDR3 comprises 16 residues. The CDR3 bases are TGTGCTAGCAGCCCCGGGACTAGCGGGTTCACAGATACGCAGTATTTT. Protein sequence: CASSPGTSGFTDTQYF.